The rows below give T cell receptor beta chains drawn from one sample of a study of control samples from healthy donors and cancer patients. Measured with immunoSEQ multiplex PCR; TCRdb has only the in-frame clones, and not every one. This sample yields about 95,000 clones, of which approximately 93% are seen a single time; around 0.95% belongs to the top ten. Sequenced sample: blood. The receptors originated from a woman between 25 and 40 years old in good health. Each CDR3 is given with its conserved first and last residue. D genes are given only for firm matches. Not every row has a clone size; where given, it reads once, few, many or a size class.

j_call d_call clone_size v_call cdr3_aa cdr3_nt
TRBJ2-5 TRBD2 few TRBV19 CASSSLSGGSETQYF TGTGCCAGTAGTTCCCTATCGGGAGGATCAGAGACCCAGTACTTC
TRBJ2-3 . . TRBV6-2/TRBV6-3 CASSYSASTDTQYF TGTGCCAGCAGTTACTCAGCTAGCACAGATACGCAGTATTTT
TRBJ2-5 . once TRBV7-8 CASKSGGPRLYF TGTGCCAGCAAGTCTGGGGGACCGCGGTTGTACTTC
TRBJ1-1 . . TRBV28 CASTGGANTEAFF TGTGCCAGCACTGGAGGGGCGAACACTGAAGCTTTCTTT
TRBJ1-6 . few TRBV5-4 CASSFARRENSPLHF TGTGCCAGCAGCTTTGCGAGGAGAGAGAATTCACCCCTCCACTTT
TRBJ2-1 TRBD1 few TRBV11-2 CASRGTGGQFF TGTGCCAGCAGGGGGACAGGGGGGCAGTTCTTC
TRBJ1-6 . once TRBV25-1 CASSAINRLESPLHF TGTGCCAGCAGTGCTATAAACCGCCTTGAATCACCCCTCCACTTT
TRBJ2-2 TRBD1 . TRBV10-3 CAISDFGQGKVTGELFF TGTGCCATCAGTGATTTCGGACAGGGGAAGGTCACCGGGGAGCTGTTTTTT
TRBJ2-4 . . TRBV9 CASSAGTEKNIQYF TGTGCCAGCAGCGCTGGGACCGAAAAAAACATTCAGTACTTC
TRBJ1-2 TRBD1 . TRBV5-1 CASSLWTGEGYGYTF TGCGCCAGCAGCCTATGGACAGGGGAGGGCTATGGCTACACCTTC
TRBJ1-5 . . TRBV11-3 CASSLIWLSCQGRQPQHF TGTGCCAGCAGCTTAATTTGGCTTTCCTGTCAGGGGAGACAGCCCCAGCATTTT
TRBJ1-1 . . TRBV6-5 CASRGNTEAFF TGTGCCAGCAGGGGGAACACTGAAGCTTTCTTT
TRBJ2-1 . . TRBV6-5 CASSRGHNEQFF TGTGCCAGCAGCCGGGGCCACAATGAGCAGTTCTTC
TRBJ2-7 TRBD2 . TRBV7-2 CASSRGTSRTYEQYF TGTGCCAGCAGCCGTGGGACTAGCAGAACATACGAGCAGTACTTC
TRBJ1-5 TRBD1 . TRBV7-8 CASSSTGDNQPQHF TGTGCCAGCAGCTCAACAGGGGACAATCAGCCCCAGCATTTT
TRBJ2-7 . . TRBV25-1 CASSDYYAREQYF TGTGCCAGCAGTGATTATTACGCTCGCGAGCAGTACTTC
TRBJ2-7 . . TRBV3-1/TRBV3-2 CASSQAGGRGAYEQYF TGTGCCAGCAGCCAAGCAGGAGGGCGGGGCGCCTACGAGCAGTACTTC
TRBJ1-2 TRBD1 . TRBV15 CATSRVGTGGSYGYTF TGTGCCACCAGCAGAGTGGGGACAGGGGGTAGCTATGGCTACACCTTC
TRBJ2-2 TRBD1 . TRBV6-4 CASSWTGGTGELFF TGTGCCAGCAGTTGGACAGGGGGCACCGGGGAGCTGTTTTTT
TRBJ1-1 TRBD1 . TRBV5-1 CASSLGQGVAEAFF TGCGCCAGCAGCTTGGGACAGGGCGTCGCTGAAGCTTTCTTT
TRBJ1-6 . . TRBV18 CASSRDGNDSPLHF TGTGCCAGCTCGAGAGACGGGAACGATTCACCCCTCCACTTT
TRBJ2-7 . . TRBV6-6 CASSSNSYEQYF TGTGCCAGCAGTTCCAACTCCTACGAGCAGTACTTC
TRBJ2-2 TRBD2 . TRBV5-1 CAGIGGRGTGELFF TGCGCCGGCATTGGCGGGAGGGGCACCGGGGAGCTGTTTTTT
TRBJ1-2 . . TRBV2 CASSAGNNYGYTF TGTGCCAGCAGTGCAGGGAACAACTATGGCTACACCTTC
TRBJ2-1 . once TRBV7-9 CASSPPGMMQFF TGTGCCAGCAGCCCCCCGGGGATGATGCAGTTCTTC
TRBJ1-4 . . TRBV5-1 CASSLTPNEKLFF TGCGCCAGCAGCTTGACCCCGAATGAAAAACTGTTTTTT
TRBJ2-1 . . TRBV5-1 CASSLETIGSGQFF TGCGCCAGCAGCTTGGAGACAATCGGCTCTGGGCAGTTCTTC
TRBJ1-4 TRBD1 . TRBV28 CASIPGQGGEKLFF TGTGCCAGCATCCCGGGGCAGGGGGGTGAAAAACTGTTTTTT
TRBJ1-6 . . TRBV7-9 CASSLAGSGQLGSPLHF TGTGCCAGCAGCTTAGCTGGTTCGGGGCAGCTGGGGTCACCCCTCCACTTT
TRBJ2-7 TRBD1 . TRBV6-5 CASSSTDRGTYEQYF TGTGCCAGCAGTTCGACGGACAGGGGGACCTACGAGCAGTACTTC
TRBJ2-3 TRBD2 . TRBV15 CATSRSVTSGSTDTQYF TGTGCCACCAGCAGGTCCGTAACTAGCGGAAGCACAGATACGCAGTATTTT
TRBJ2-7 . . TRBV18 CASSLGRDGTSSYEQYF TGTGCCAGCTCCCTTGGGCGCGACGGGACGAGCTCCTACGAGCAGTACTTC
TRBJ2-3 . . TRBV7-9 CASSSTGLTQYF TGTGCCAGCAGCTCTACAGGTCTTACGCAGTATTTT
TRBJ1-4 TRBD1 . TRBV30 CAWSVLNGRGRVKLFF TGTGCCTGGAGTGTACTTAATGGCAGGGGGCGAGTAAAACTGTTTTTT
TRBJ2-2 TRBD1 once TRBV2 CASSLHPGQGAGELFF TGTGCCAGCAGTTTACACCCGGGACAGGGGGCCGGGGAGCTGTTTTTT